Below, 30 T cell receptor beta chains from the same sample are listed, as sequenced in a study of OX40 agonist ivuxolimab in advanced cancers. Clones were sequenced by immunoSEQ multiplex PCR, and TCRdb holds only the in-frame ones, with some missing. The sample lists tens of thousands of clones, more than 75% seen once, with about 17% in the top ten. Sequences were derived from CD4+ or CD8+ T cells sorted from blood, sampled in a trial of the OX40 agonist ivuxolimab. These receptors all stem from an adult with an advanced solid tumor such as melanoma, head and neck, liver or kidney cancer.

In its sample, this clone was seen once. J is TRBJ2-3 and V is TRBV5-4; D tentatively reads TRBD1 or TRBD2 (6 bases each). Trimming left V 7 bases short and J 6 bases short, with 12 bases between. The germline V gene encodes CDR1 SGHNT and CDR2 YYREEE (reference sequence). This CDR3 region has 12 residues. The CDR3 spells CASARGGDTQYF. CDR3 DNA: TGTGCCAGCGCGCGAGGGGGGGATACGCAGTATTTT.

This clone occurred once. The CDR3 is CASSQEWDEQFF. The DNA for the CDR3 is TGCGCCAGCAGCCAAGAGTGGGATGAGCAGTTCTTC. V is TRBV4-3 and J is TRBJ2-1; D is unresolved. Germline-derived CDR1 and CDR2 are LGHNA and YSLEER. Trimming stripped 0 bases from V and 8 bases from J, with 5 bases between. The CDR3 spans 12 residues.

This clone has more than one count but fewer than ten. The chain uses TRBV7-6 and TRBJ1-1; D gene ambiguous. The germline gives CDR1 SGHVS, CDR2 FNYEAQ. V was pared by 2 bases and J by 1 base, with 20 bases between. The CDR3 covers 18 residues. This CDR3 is CASSLSSSAFQGNTEAFF. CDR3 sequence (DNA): TGTGCCAGCAGCTTAAGTTCGTCGGCATTCCAAGGGAACACTGAAGCTTTCTTT. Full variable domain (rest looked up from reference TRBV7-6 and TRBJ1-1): GAGVSQSPRYKVTKRGQDVALRCDPISGHVSLYWYRQALGQGPEFLTYFNYEAQQDKSGLPNDRFSAERPEGSISTLTIQRTEQRDSAMYRCASSLSSSAFQGNTEAFFGQGTRLTVV.

CDR3 sequence reads: CSVVLGSGNQPQHF. CDR3 nucleotide sequence: TGCAGCGTTGTTTTAGGGTCAGGCAATCAGCCCCAGCATTTT. This chain connects TRBV29-1 to TRBJ1-5; D is unresolved. V was pared by 4 bases and J by 2 bases, with 12 bases between. This CDR3 spans 14 amino acids. The germline CDR1 and CDR2 sequences are SQVTM and ANQGSEA.

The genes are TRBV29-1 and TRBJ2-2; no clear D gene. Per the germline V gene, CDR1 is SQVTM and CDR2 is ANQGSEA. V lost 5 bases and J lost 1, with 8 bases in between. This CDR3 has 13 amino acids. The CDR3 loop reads CSVQQLNTGELFF. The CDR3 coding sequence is TGCAGCGTTCAACAGTTGAACACCGGGGAGCTGTTTTTT.

The CDR3 DNA follows: TGCGCCAGCAGCCAAGTTCGGTACGGGGGCTACGAGCAGTACTTC. The encoded protein is CASSQVRYGGYEQYF. V is TRBV4-3 and J is TRBJ2-7; possibly TRBD2 for D (6 bases). CDR1 is LGHNA, CDR2 YSLEER, per germline. Trimming cost V 1 base and J 3 bases, with 13 bases left between them. The CDR3 is 15 residues long.

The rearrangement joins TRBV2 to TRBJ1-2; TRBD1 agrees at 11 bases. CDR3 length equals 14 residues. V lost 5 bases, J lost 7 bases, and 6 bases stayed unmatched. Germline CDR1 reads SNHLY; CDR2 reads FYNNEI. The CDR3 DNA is TGTGCCAGCAGTCCGGGACAGGGGGTTGGTGGCTACACCTTC. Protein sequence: CASSPGQGVGGYTF.

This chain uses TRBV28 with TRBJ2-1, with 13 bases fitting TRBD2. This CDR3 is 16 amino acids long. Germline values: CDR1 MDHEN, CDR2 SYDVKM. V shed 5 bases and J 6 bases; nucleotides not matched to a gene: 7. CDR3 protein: CASSPRGLAGANEQFF. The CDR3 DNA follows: TGTGCCAGCAGTCCCCGTGGACTAGCGGGAGCCAATGAGCAGTTCTTC.

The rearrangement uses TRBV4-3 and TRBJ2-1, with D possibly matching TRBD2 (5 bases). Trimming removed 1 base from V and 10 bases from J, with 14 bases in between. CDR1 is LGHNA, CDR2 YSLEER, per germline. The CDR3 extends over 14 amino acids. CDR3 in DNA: TGCGCCAGCAGCCAAGGGCGAGGGCAGAACGAGCAGTTCTTC. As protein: CASSQGRGQNEQFF.

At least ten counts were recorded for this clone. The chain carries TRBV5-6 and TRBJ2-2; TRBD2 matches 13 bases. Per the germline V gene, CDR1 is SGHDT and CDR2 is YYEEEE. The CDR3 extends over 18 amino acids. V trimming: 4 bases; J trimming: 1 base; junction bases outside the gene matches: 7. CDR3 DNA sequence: TGTGCCAGCAGCCCACCGGGACTAGCGGGATGGAACACCGGGGAGCTGTTTTTT. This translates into CASSPPGLAGWNTGELFF.

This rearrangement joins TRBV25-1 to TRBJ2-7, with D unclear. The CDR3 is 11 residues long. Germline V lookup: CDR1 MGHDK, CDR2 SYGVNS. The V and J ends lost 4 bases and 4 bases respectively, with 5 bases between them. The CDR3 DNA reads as TGTGCCAGCAGTGTAATGTACGAGCAGTACTTC. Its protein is CASSVMYEQYF.

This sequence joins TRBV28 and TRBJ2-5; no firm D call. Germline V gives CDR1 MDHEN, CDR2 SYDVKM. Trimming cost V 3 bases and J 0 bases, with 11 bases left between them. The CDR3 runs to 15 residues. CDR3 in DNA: TGTGCCAGCAGTTTTTTGGGCCCGAACCAAGAGACCCAGTACTTC. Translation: CASSFLGPNQETQYF. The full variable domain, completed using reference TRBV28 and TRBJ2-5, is DVKVTQSSRYLVKRTGEKVFLECVQDMDHENMFWYRQDPGLGLRLIYFSYDVKMKEKGDIPEGYSVSREKKERFSLILESASTNQTSMYLCASSFLGPNQETQYFGPGTRLLVL.

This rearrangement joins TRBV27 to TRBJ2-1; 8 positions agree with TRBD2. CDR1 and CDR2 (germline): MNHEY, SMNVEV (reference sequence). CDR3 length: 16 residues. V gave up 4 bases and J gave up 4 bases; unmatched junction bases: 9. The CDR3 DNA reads TGTGCCAGCAGTTCCCTCACGACTAGCGTATACAATGAGCAGTTCTTC. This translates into CASSSLTTSVYNEQFF.

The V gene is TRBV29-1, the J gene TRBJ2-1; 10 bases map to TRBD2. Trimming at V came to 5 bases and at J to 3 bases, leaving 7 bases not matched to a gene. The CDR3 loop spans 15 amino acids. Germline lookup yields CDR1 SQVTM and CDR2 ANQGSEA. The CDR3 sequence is CSVPSLAGDYNEQFF. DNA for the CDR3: TGCAGCGTTCCGAGTCTAGCGGGAGACTACAATGAGCAGTTCTTC.

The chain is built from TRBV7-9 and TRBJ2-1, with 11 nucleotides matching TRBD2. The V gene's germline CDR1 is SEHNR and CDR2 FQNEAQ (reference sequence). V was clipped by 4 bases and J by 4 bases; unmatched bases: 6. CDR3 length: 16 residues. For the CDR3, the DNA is TGTGCCAGCAGCTCTACCGGGACTAGCGGTTACAATGAGCAGTTCTTC. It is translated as CASSSTGTSGYNEQFF.

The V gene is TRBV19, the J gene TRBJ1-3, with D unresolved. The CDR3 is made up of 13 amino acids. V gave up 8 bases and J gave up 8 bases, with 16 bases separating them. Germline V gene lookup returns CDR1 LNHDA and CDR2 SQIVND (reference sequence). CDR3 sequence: CASCLTAVDTIYF. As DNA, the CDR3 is TGTGCCAGTTGTCTTACAGCGGTAGACACCATATATTTT.

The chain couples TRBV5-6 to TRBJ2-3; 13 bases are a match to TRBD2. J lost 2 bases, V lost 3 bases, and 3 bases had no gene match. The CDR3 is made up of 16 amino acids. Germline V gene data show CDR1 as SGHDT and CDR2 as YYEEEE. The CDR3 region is CASSSGLAGLTDTQYF. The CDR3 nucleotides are TGTGCCAGCAGCTCGGGACTAGCGGGACTCACAGATACGCAGTATTTT.

The CDR3 sequence: CASSAEPWTSGVTDTQYF. The CDR3 nucleotides read TGTGCCAGCAGCGCCGAGCCGTGGACTAGCGGGGTCACAGATACGCAGTATTTT. The rearrangement uses TRBV9 and TRBJ2-3, with 12 bases identical to TRBD2. In germline, CDR1 is SGDLS, CDR2 YYNGEE. The trim removed 3 bases at V and 2 bases at J, leaving 10 bases unmatched. CDR3 size: 18 residues.

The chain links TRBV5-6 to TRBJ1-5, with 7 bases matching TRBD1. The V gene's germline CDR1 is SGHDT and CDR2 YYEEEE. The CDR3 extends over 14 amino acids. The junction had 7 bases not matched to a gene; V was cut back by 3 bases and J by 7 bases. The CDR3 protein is CASSWGGGGQPQHF. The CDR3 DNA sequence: TGTGCCAGCAGCTGGGGAGGGGGCGGCCAGCCCCAGCATTTT.

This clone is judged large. CDR3 in DNA: TGTGCCAGTAGTCCACGGGACTACGACACAGATACGCAGTATTTT. Its protein product is CASSPRDYDTDTQYF. This chain connects TRBV19 to TRBJ2-3, with TRBD2 matching over 7 bases. Germline V gene data show CDR1 as LNHDA and CDR2 as SQIVND (reference sequence). Trimming cost V 5 bases and J 2 bases; bases outside gene matches: 7. The CDR3 runs 15 residues.

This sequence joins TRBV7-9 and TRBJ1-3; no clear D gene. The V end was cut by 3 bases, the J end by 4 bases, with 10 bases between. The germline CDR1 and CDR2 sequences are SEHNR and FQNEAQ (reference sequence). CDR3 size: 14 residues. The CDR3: CASSLEPQGNTIYF. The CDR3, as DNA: TGTGCCAGCAGCTTGGAGCCTCAGGGAAACACCATATATTTT.

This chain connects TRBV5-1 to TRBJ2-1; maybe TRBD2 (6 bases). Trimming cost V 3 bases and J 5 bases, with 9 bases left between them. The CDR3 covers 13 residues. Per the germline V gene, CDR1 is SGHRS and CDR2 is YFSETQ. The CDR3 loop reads CASSSEGNNEQFF. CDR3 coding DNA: TGCGCCAGCAGCTCGGAGGGTAACAATGAGCAGTTCTTC.

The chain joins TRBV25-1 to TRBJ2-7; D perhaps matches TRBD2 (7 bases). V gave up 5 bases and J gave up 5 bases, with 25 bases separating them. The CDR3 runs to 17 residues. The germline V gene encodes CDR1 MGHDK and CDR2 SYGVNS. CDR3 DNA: TGTGCCAGCAGTTACGCCCCCGGGGGGCACCGGTTCGACGAGCAGTACTTC. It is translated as CASSYAPGGHRFDEQYF.

The CDR3 is CASSRRGLAISYEQYF. The CDR3 DNA sequence: TGCGCCAGCAGCCGGCGGGGCCTAGCCATCTCCTACGAGCAGTACTTC. The rearrangement joins TRBV5-1 to TRBJ2-5; maybe TRBD2 (6 bases). The J call may be in error: the DNA end matches TRBJ2-7 better. Germline V gene sequence: CDR1 SGHRS, CDR2 YFSETQ. The CDR3 covers 16 residues.

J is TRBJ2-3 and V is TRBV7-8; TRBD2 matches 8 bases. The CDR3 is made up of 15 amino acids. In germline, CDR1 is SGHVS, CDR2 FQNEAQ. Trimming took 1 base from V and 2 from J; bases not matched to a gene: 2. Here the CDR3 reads CASSLERGPTDTQYF. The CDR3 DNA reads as TGTGCCAGCAGCTTAGAGCGGGGGCCCACAGATACGCAGTATTTT.

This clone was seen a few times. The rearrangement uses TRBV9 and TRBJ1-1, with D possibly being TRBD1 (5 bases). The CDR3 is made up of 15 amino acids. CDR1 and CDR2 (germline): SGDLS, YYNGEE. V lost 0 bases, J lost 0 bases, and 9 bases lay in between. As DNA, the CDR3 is TGTGCCAGCAGCGTAGAGAGGGGCCTGAACACTGAAGCTTTCTTT. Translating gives CASSVERGLNTEAFF.

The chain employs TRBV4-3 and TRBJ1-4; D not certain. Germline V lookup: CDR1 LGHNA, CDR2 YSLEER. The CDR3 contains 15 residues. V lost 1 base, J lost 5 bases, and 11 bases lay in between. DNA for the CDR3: TGCGCCAGCAGCCAAGCGCCAGAACCGAATGAAAAACTGTTTTTT. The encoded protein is CASSQAPEPNEKLFF.

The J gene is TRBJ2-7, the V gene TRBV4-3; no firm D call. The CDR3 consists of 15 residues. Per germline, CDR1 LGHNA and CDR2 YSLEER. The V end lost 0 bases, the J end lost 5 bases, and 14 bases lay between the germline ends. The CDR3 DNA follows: TGCGCCAGCAGCCAAGAATTGTCTCGGGTAGACGAGCAGTACTTC. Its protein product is CASSQELSRVDEQYF.

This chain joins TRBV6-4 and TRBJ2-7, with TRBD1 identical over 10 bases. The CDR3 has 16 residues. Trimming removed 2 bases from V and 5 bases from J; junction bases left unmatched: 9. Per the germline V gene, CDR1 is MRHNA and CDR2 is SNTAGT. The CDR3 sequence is CASSDLGTGDRDEQYF. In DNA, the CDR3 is TGTGCCAGCAGTGACCTGGGGACAGGGGACCGGGACGAGCAGTACTTC.

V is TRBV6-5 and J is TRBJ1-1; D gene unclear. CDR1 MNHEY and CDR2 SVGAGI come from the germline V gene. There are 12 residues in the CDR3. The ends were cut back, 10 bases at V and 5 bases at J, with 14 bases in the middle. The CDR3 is CATSLYGTEAFF. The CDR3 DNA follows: TGTGCCACTTCGTTATATGGGACTGAAGCTTTCTTT.